Sequencing of this T cell receptor beta chain was carried out in a study of blood T cell repertoires in COVID-19. Turning to the study itself: Specimens from acute and convalescent COVID-19 originated in the United States, Italy and Spain. Sources were T cells, B-cell-depleted T cells, or PBMCs; the material itself was cDNA or gDNA.

Authors' methods: Estimation of nucleated cell counts relied on the amplification of reference gene primers. Here immunoSEQ multiplex PCR was the method, and the copy in TCRdb shows in-frame clones only, minus some. V, J and clone size are taken as reported in that table, and D and trimming were inferred from the DNA itself. The sample contains 390,000 or so clones, roughly 89% of which appear only once. With 0 bases clipped from V and 4 bases from J, the junction kept 3 bases outside the gene matches. The CDR3 extends over 15 amino acids. CDR1 is SGDLS, CDR2 YYNGEE, per germline. The sequence was collected from a woman aged 25 to 39 with active or convalescent COVID-19. V usage is TRBV9 and J usage is TRBJ2-2; 7 bases are a match to TRBD1. Specimen: peripheral blood. CDR3 amino acids: CASSVGGGVTGELFF. The CDR3 bases are TGTGCCAGCAGCGTAGGAGGGGGCGTCACCGGGGAGCTGTTTTTT.